This T cell receptor beta chain stems from a study of blood T cell repertoires in COVID-19. On the study more broadly: Whether acute or convalescent, the COVID-19 samples came from the United States, Italy and Spain. Sample material is recorded as cDNA or gDNA derived from T cells, B-cell-depleted T cells, or PBMCs.

J gave up 6 bases and V 2 bases, and 8 bases lay outside the gene matches. Germline CDR1 and CDR2: SGHTA and FQGTGA. The CDR3 extends over 17 amino acids. Original handling: Nucleated cell counts were estimated from reference gene primer amplification. Assay: immunoSEQ multiplex PCR; the TCRdb copy retains only in-frame clones and omits some. The V and J calls and clone size were taken over from that table, and D and trimming were inferred from the DNA. The sample lists about 220,000 clones, roughly 80% occurring once. The TCR originated in a woman aged 55 to 70 with acute or convalescent COVID-19. This sequence joins TRBV7-3 and TRBJ2-2, with 11 bases fitting TRBD2. The sequenced sample was peripheral blood. The CDR3 sequence is CASSLFLAGGRAGELFF. DNA of the CDR3: TGTGCCAGCAGCTTATTTCTAGCGGGAGGTCGGGCCGGGGAGCTGTTTTTT.